This T cell receptor (beta chain) emerged from a study of patients and donors after allogeneic stem cell transplantation. Germline V lookup: CDR1 DFQATT, CDR2 SNEGSKA (reference sequence). Trimming took 4 bases from V and 0 from J; bases not matched to a gene: 5. The CDR3 consists of 15 residues. Each CDR3 protein is one row after TCRdb ran MiXCR on the RT-PCR reads. The table lists a few hundred thousand distinct CDR3 sequences, 38% of them singletons. This receptor was obtained from a human donor who was either an allogeneic HSCT recipient or a stem cell or donor lymphocyte infusion donor (not recorded which). It is not recorded whose cells these are; they may come from a transplant donor. The source material was blood, either unsorted or a sorted T cell fraction (not recorded which). This chain links TRBV20-1 with TRBJ2-7; TRBD1 agrees at 11 bases. The CDR3 DNA reads as TGCAGTGCTATCCCCGGGACAGGGGGCTCCTACGAGCAGTACTTC. Translation gives CSAIPGTGGSYEQYF.